This T cell receptor (beta chain) is drawn from a study of cytomegalovirus exposure and HLA in healthy donors. In the PCR, 60 Vbeta and 13 Jbeta primers were used. This table comes from immunoSEQ multiplex PCR, and its TCRdb copy is limited to in-frame clones, with some not included. Seen here are more than 100,000 clones, around 80% observed once, and the top ten hold 2.1%. Notes on this clone: The antigen remains unidentified.

This CDR3 comprises 17 residues. Trimming removed 7 bases at V and 3 bases at J, with 21 bases between. Germline CDR1 is SNHLY and CDR2 is FYNNEI. Healthy bone marrow donors made up the cohort. Whole-study results and caveats: In an earlier analysis, in about 530 donors, most V segments appeared productive either ~87% or ~30% of the time.

The genes are TRBV2 and TRBJ1-4; a possible D gene is TRBD1 (6 bases). The clonotype originates from a man aged 25-45 years in good health and CMV-seronegative. Sequencing was carried out using PBMCs. CDR3 in amino acids: CASTGGRGARANEKLFF. CDR3 bases: TGTGCCAGCACTGGAGGTCGGGGGGCGCGGGCTAATGAAAAACTGTTTTTT.